This T cell receptor beta chain is drawn from a study of cytomegalovirus exposure and HLA in healthy donors listed by TCRdb under 2017. Broadly, across the study: According to an earlier analysis of 587 of the donors, 150 million to 200 million T cells yielded roughly 100 million unique TCR beta sequences and 276 Gb of sequence data. Around 300 gigabases of sequencing data and tens of millions of unique TCR sequences were included in an early release covering 500 to 750 HLA-typed donors. Of the 398 genotyped donors, over 70% fell in the genetic ancestry cluster associated with self-reported Caucasian donors. The study was designed to test whether signatures of past pathogen exposure could be identified by cataloging public T cell receptors. The T cell repertoires of under 700 subjects were profiled by immunosequencing and related to cytomegalovirus serostatus. In addition to the first cohort of around 670 subjects, a separate validation cohort of 120 different subjects was used. High-throughput TCR immunosequencing, statistical association of individual TCRs with disease status, and machine learning were combined to predict cytomegalovirus infection status. In a later analysis, previously published TCR beta repertoires from more than 500 donors were re-analyzed and high-resolution HLA genotyping was added so that TCR occurrence patterns could be studied. Rather than drawing on any new phenotypic data, the later analysis identified candidate immune exposures from TCR beta sequences and the way those sequences occurred across donors. An earlier analysis of 587 of the donors used high-throughput TCR beta sequencing to judge whether each TCR beta V gene segment behaved as functional or pseudogenic. Alongside the repertoire data, information on donor age, sex, ethnicity and CMV serostatus was compiled. Genome-wide SNP genotypes for about three fifths of the roughly 700 donors were used in a later genetic analysis, which treated that subset as a discovery cohort. All discovery cohort repertoires had been generated using a single sequencing platform. Class I and class II HLA loci were covered by the typing at four-digit resolution. Typing coverage varied by locus: about 629-630 donors for A, B, C, DRB1 and DQB1; around 560 for DQA1; approximately 570 for DPA1; roughly 450 for DPB1. Roughly 5 DR-DQ haplotypes were handled as single units for association and clustering, since linkage in the cohort was strong. Across around 400 genotyped donors of the cohort, an average of approximately 240,000 unique TCR beta nucleotide sequences per donor were sequenced, and around 20% of those sequences were non-productive. Study-level results and caveats: Specific HLA alleles were associated with 15,000 to 20,000 TCR beta sequences at a false discovery rate of 0.05 in a later analysis. A further reported finding was that TCR beta sequences accurately predicted the HLA-A and HLA-B alleles for most subjects in the first cohort. According to a later analysis, TCR association rates differed among HLA loci, with DRB1 alleles showing the most associated TCRs and HLA-C alleles showing the fewest. According to the authors, the approach could potentially be generalized to other disease states and immunological phenotypes. The cohort was sequenced for TCR beta chains only, and without alpha or paired-chain data the features that could be detected were limited. Because the 87-base-pair reads could not distinguish some IMGT-functional V segments, including TRBV6-2 and TRBV6-3, those segments were excluded. The presence/absence analyses assumed that sequencing depth was roughly uniform across donors, and that assumption may not be true. V-gene and J-gene trimming of TCR beta chains was associated with a missense DCLRE1C variant in a later genetic analysis, and the association was replicated in an independent cohort. Correlated functional status among segregating V segments might reflect linkage disequilibrium, but an unknown experimental factor could not be ruled out. Most TCR sequences were observed very rarely across donors, whereas some public TCRs were present in many individuals. A cluster of highly shared sequence variants was judged likely to be a technical artifact of the sequencing pipeline. Several of the top co-occurrence clusters appeared to be linked to parvovirus B19, influenza, CMV and Epstein-Barr virus, according to a later analysis. Because counts were too low, seventeen rarely observed V segments, including chromosome 9 orphons, were excluded from the earlier analysis of 587 of the donors. A few of the identified cytomegalovirus-associated TCR beta chains were confirmed in vitro to be specific for cytomegalovirus antigens. CMV serostatus was the only immune exposure information available for the cohort. A later genetic analysis reported fewer N-insertions in productive TCRs among donors in an Asian-associated ancestry cluster than the 666-donor mean. Strong co-occurrence of HLA alleles, especially DR and DQ, made assigning TCR associations to individual alleles difficult. In an earlier analysis of 450 to 750 of the donors, most TCR beta V segments appeared in productive rearrangements about 87% or about 30% of the time, broadly matching IMGT annotations. A total of 150 to 200 TCR beta chains were listed by the study as associated with cytomegalovirus. In both the original and validation cohorts, the classifier was reported to diagnose cytomegalovirus status with high specificity and sensitivity. In a later analysis, HLA-associated TCR beta chains showed more clonal expansion and lower generation probabilities than non-associated chains that were equally common. Most CMV-associated TCR beta chains appeared to be HLA-restricted in a later analysis, and the HLA associations seemed to be driven largely by CMV exposure. Because some donors lacked HLA typing at each locus, the association tests relied only on the typed subset.

The library was obtained by the immunoSEQ multiplex PCR assay. For the multiplex PCR, a mixture combining 60 forward primers for TCR Vbeta segments and 13 reverse primers for TCR Jbeta segments was used. Amplification of the CDR3 region of rearranged TCR beta genes was performed with a multiplex PCR assay on genomic DNA. On the Illumina HiSeq System, the amplified TCR beta libraries were sequenced as 87-base-pair reads. As for how the authors treated the data: A later analysis tallied approximately 87 million unique TCR beta chains across the approximately 670 repertoires, and around 9.9 million of those chains were shared by two or more donors. Raw reads were error-corrected and collapsed into unique sequences by a nearest-neighbor algorithm in which closely related sequences were merged to remove PCR and sequencing errors. V, D and J gene segments were assigned by aligning CDR3 sequences to IMGT reference sequences. For a sequence to be retained, at least a six-nucleotide match to both a V gene segment and a J gene segment was required. Rearrangements were called productive when the CDR3 lacked stop codons and stayed in frame with V and J; all others were non-productive. CDR3 was defined by IMGT convention, running from the second conserved V-encoded cysteine to the conserved J-encoded phenylalanine. Sequences without an unambiguous match to a single V gene segment were excluded from the earlier analysis of about 600 of the donors. An earlier analysis of fewer than 750 of the donors classified V segments as functional when productive rearrangements were above 56.7% and as segregating when the standard deviation between donors was above 5%. A statistical classification framework was built to diagnose cytomegalovirus status from the catalog of TCR beta chain sequences. In a later analysis, TCR nucleotide sequences were compared against IMGT/GENE-DB human TR gene sequences so that V and J genes could be assigned. The TCRdist pipeline was used in a later analysis to assign CDR3 sequences and most-parsimonious VDJ recombination scenarios. In a later analysis, each TCR beta chain was defined by its CDR3 amino acid sequence together with its V-gene family, and reads without a unique V-gene family were excluded. A later analysis removed 592 highly shared, low-generation-probability nucleotide sequences to deal with suspected cross-contamination and a sequencing artifact. In a later analysis, a clonal expansion index was calculated for each public chain from normalized within-repertoire ranks of inferred template counts. In a later analysis, generation probabilities were computed using a VDJ recombination model fitted to out-of-frame rearrangements, and the results were checked against IGoR. In a later analysis, hypergeometric tests were used to score TCR-TCR, TCR-HLA and TCR-CMV co-occurrence, with a repertoire-size bias correction applied to TCR pairs. A later analysis estimated false discovery rates by permuting HLA or CMV assignments 20 times. In a later analysis, co-occurring TCRs were grouped with DBSCAN, and TCRdist sequence similarity was added when clustering was performed within HLA-allele-positive subsets. Repertoires with fewer than 30,000 or more than 120,000 public chains were left out of co-occurrence clustering, as were four to six repertoires with anomalous nucleotide sharing. TCRdb limited this immuneACCESS table to in-frame rearrangements with V and J called. A share of clones is missing; checked studies link under half to unresolved V genes, and the rest is unexplained. V, J and clone size are those of that table, while D and trimming were read from the DNA. The sample has roughly 120,000 clones on record, 65% to 75% of them singletons. The leading ten clones occupy 5.5% to 7% of the sample.

Of note for this clone: Its recognized antigen is unknown. No much larger clone is present one base from it, and per-base qualities are unavailable.

Via the germline V gene, CDR1 is SGHTA and CDR2 FQGNSA. V loses 4 bases of germline sequence and J loses 2 bases, and the interval between the two ends is 15 bases. The CDR3 goes from the cysteine to the phenylalanine over 15 residues. Only the CDR3 part of the read is kept: 45 bases, read in frame from the first base. The cohort comprised more than 550 healthy bone marrow donors. At the time of sampling, all cohort members were nominally healthy, though unrecorded immune exposures were likely present. The donor was CMV seropositive and belonged to the group of a few hundred seropositive cohort members. A peripheral blood sample was collected from each donor, and TCR beta sequencing was performed on peripheral blood mononuclear cells. The Qiagen DNeasy Blood Extraction Kit was used to extract genomic DNA from the blood cell samples.

The rearrangement joined TRBV7-2 to TRBJ2-7; perhaps TRBD1 is the D gene, with 6 bases matching. The sequenced sample was PBMCs. The TCR originated in a man in his forties or fifties in good health and CMV-seropositive. The CDR3 corresponds to CASSSPPGQTYEQYF. DNA sequence: TGTGCCAGCAGCTCTCCTCCGGGACAAACCTACGAGCAGTACTTC.